This TCR beta chain comes out of a study of T cells in Graves' hyperthyroidism and ophthalmopathy. Study details: Staff took peripheral blood when the initial diagnosis was made, before any treatment began. Study outcomes and limitations: A model of 13 V-J pairs discriminated ophthalmopathy from stable hyperthyroidism. Within blood appeared most thyroid clonotypes that had expanded above 0.001.

This clonotype was observed many times. Its matching antigen is unknown. For ophthalmopathy patients, the Clinical Activity Score was at least 3 and the NOSPECS grade at least 4; duration was under 3 months. From RNA transcripts, TCR beta CDR3 regions were amplified. TCR CDR3 regions were first amplified by RT-PCR with HTBI primers. TCRdb fed the multiplex PCR reads into MiXCR, producing one record per CDR3 protein. The profile shows 300,000 or so distinct CDR3 sequences, approximately 15% of them singletons. The germline CDR1 and CDR2 sequences are MNHNY and SVGAGI (reference sequence). V lost 2 bases, J lost 5 bases, and 7 bases lay in between. This CDR3 is 13 amino acids long.

The V and J genes are TRBV6-6 and TRBJ2-1; the D is unclear. What was sequenced was blood. This TCR came from a woman aged 55-69 years with Graves' ophthalmopathy. The CDR3 is CASSYRADNEQFF. In nucleotides, the CDR3 is TGTGCCAGCAGTTACAGGGCTGACAATGAGCAGTTCTTC.